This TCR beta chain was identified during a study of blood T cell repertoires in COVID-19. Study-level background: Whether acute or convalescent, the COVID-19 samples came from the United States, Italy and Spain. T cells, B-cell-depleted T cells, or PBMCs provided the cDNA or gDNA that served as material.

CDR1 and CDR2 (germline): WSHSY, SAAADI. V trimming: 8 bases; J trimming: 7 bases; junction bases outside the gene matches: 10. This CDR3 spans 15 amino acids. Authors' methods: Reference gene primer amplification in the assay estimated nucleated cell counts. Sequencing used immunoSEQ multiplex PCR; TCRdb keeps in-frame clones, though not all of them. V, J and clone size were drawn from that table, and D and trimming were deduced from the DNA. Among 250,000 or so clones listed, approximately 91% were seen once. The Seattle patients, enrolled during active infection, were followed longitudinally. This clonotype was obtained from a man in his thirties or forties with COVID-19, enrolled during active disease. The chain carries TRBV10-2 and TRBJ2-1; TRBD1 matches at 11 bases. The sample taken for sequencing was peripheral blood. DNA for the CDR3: TGCGCCAGCCTTCCTACCGGGACAGGGGGTAATGAGCAGTTCTTC. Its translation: CASLPTGTGGNEQFF.